One T cell receptor (beta chain) is described in this entry. The antigen this receptor binds is unknown. The record has no base qualities; no much larger clone is one base away. Graves' hyperthyroidism was defined as stable when no progression to ophthalmopathy occurred over 18 months of follow-up. Hyperthyroidism patients were newly diagnosed, with disease duration under 2 months, and aged 18 to 65 years. Patients with uncontrolled infections, other autoimmune diseases, pregnancy or lactation were excluded. Diagnoses relied on clinical symptoms, serum thyroxine and TRAb, thyroid ultrasound and orbital computed tomography. PBMCs were isolated from about 9 ml of fresh peripheral blood by Ficoll-Paque density gradient centrifugation. Trizol reagent was used to extract total RNA, and RNA quality was then checked on an Agilent 2100 Bioanalyzer. The entry originates in a study of T cells in Graves' hyperthyroidism and ophthalmopathy (dated by TCRdb to the late 2010s). Describing the broader study: Peripheral blood was sampled at the time of initial diagnosis, prior to any treatment. To identify TCR V-J signatures that set the groups apart, the researchers used a discovery cohort of about a hundred patients, made up of 40 to 45 with Graves' ophthalmopathy and about 60 with stable Graves' hyperthyroidism. An independent validation cohort of under 20 hyperthyroidism patients and about 16 patients who later progressed to ophthalmopathy tested prospective prediction of ophthalmopathy. The roughly 90 discovery patients were divided at random into training and test sets in a 7:3 ratio. In addition, the study compared T-cell repertoires in thyroid tissue and in blood from five or six Graves' hyperthyroidism patients. After blood sampling, hyperthyroidism patients were treated with methimazole at a starting dose of 30 mg daily, and ophthalmopathy patients were treated with high-dose intravenous methylprednisolone. According to the paper, TCR Vbeta CDR3 sequencing was carried out on 135 peripheral blood samples, which came from approximately 43 ophthalmopathy, some 73 hyperthyroidism and around 17 progressor patients. Points the paper makes about the study in general: Sample size was not statistically predetermined, and blinding of investigators to group allocation was not performed. Ophthalmopathy was separated from stable hyperthyroidism by a 13 V-J signature model, with about 86% sensitivity and approximately 81% specificity obtained in cross-validation and 80%/75% obtained in testing. Blood samples also contained most of the expanded thyroid clonotypes (frequency above 0.001), which suggests that blood repertoires may reflect thyroid immune responses. During validation, the model predicted progression to ophthalmopathy a median of around six months ahead of onset, with almost 71% sensitivity and around 73% specificity.

Amplification of TCR beta CDR3 regions was carried out from RNA transcripts. For the first round of RT-PCR on the TCR CDR3, the HTBI primer set was used together with the Qiagen OneStep RT-PCR kit. The libraries were constructed in a second round of multiplex PCR and then size-selected and purified. Sequencing of the libraries was done on an Illumina HiSeq2000 using paired-end 100 bp reads. The paper's data handling went like this. SOAPnuke was used to process the raw data, removing reads that contained adapters or uncalled bases, had a mean Phred below 15, or lacked an exact match to the constant primer or identifier. High-quality paired reads were merged with COPE v1.2.5, and unique nucleotide sequences were defined as clonotypes. Clonotypes were aligned to IMGT TRBV, TRBD and TRBJ reference segments using MiTCR v1.1. The analysis included only V-J combinations with a frequency above 0.0001, which together covered about 99% of the repertoires. A TCS score was defined as the ratio between F50 (clonal expansion) and ExV (chaos), using BLOSUM62-based TCRdist between CDR3 peptides within each V-J. Welch's t-statistics and random forest reduced around 510 V-J features to roughly 13, which were used in a naive Bayes classifier (R e1071). In-frame beta chains were kept once TCRdb had trimmed the public reads at Q25 with fastp and called clones with MiXCR. Rows with one shared CDR3 protein collapse into an entry with the most common genes and DNA. The V and J calls come from TCRdb's annotation, not from the publication. This sample holds around 450,000 distinct CDR3 sequences; approximately 14% were observed only once. The ten largest clones capture roughly 15% of the sample.

The CDR3 holds 14 amino acids from the cysteine to the phenylalanine. CDR3 DNA only is kept here, 42 bases in frame from base 1. V has 8 bases trimmed and J has 2 bases trimmed; junction bases matching no gene number 9. This clonotype was sampled from a woman aged 18-29 years with Graves' hyperthyroidism. This chain is built from TRBV12-3 or TRBV12-4 and TRBJ2-7; TRBD1 aligns with 7 central bases. The sequenced sample consisted of blood. The CDR3 reads CASEKGDSAYEQYF. The base sequence is TGTGCCAGCGAGAAGGGGGACAGCGCCTACGAGCAGTACTTC.